Shown below are 32 T cell receptor beta chains from a single sample sequenced in a study of shared clonotypes between healthy human individuals. This table comes from immunoSEQ multiplex PCR, and its TCRdb copy is limited to in-frame clones, with some not included. The sample includes millions of clones, about 92% of them seen just once. CD8 cells regarded as naive lacked CD45RO, were positively chosen for CCR7, and omitted terminally differentiated effector memory CD45RA+ cells. The sequenced sample was naive CD8+ T cells from PBMCs. These receptors were obtained from a man younger than 35 in good health. Some clones in this sample may be carry-over from other donors' samples.

This chain connects TRBV7-9 to TRBJ2-1; TRBD2 matches at 9 bases. Germline CDR1 and CDR2: SEHNR and FQNEAQ (reference sequence). The trim removed 5 bases at V and 8 bases at J, leaving 16 bases unmatched. This CDR3 comprises 17 residues. DNA of the CDR3: TGTGCCAGCAGCCGATCCCCGGGGGCTAGCGGGATCTATGAGCAGTTCTTC. It yields the protein CASSRSPGASGIYEQFF.

The V call is TRBV28, the J call TRBJ1-2, with D uncertain. The CDR3 runs 15 residues. Trimming stripped 5 bases from V and 4 bases from J, with 17 bases between. Germline CDR1 and CDR2: MDHEN and SYDVKM. The CDR3 region has the DNA TGTGCCAGCAGTCGTCCCCCAGGCGACGTCTATGGCTACACCTTC. It yields the protein CASSRPPGDVYGYTF.

This chain links TRBV10-1 with TRBJ2-5; 8 nucleotides line up with TRBD1. The CDR3 is 13 residues long. V lost 10 bases, J lost 3 bases, and 7 bases stayed unmatched. Per germline, CDR1 WNHNN and CDR2 SYGVQD (reference sequence). CDR3 coding DNA: TGCGCCACCCAGGACAGGGCCGAAGAGACCCAGTACTTC. It yields the protein CATQDRAEETQYF.

The chain recombines TRBV11-2 with TRBJ2-7, with TRBD2 matching over 7 bases. This CDR3 comprises 17 residues. The trim removed 1 base at V and 0 bases at J, leaving 9 bases unmatched. The germline V gene has CDR1 SGHAT and CDR2 FQNNGV. The CDR3 DNA follows: TGTGCCAGCAGCTTAGCCCCTTCTAGCGGTAGCTCCTACGAGCAGTACTTC. This codes for CASSLAPSSGSSYEQYF.

This chain uses TRBV6-5 with TRBJ2-7; TRBD1 agrees at 9 bases. The J segment lost 5 bases and the V segment lost 2 bases, leaving 4 bases of the junction unmatched. CDR3 length equals 14 residues. From germline, CDR1 is MNHEY and CDR2 SVGAGI. CDR3 sequence (DNA): TGTGCCAGCAGTTACGGGACAGGGACCGACGAGCAGTACTTC. It yields the protein CASSYGTGTDEQYF.

This rearrangement joins TRBV6-1 to TRBJ2-1; TRBD2 might be the D (7 bases). Trimming removed 0 bases at V and 5 bases at J, with 11 bases between. Germline V gene lookup returns CDR1 MNHNS and CDR2 SASEGT. The CDR3 is 15 residues long. CDR3 sequence reads: CASSEAWRGHNEQFF. Here the CDR3 DNA reads TGTGCCAGCAGTGAAGCCTGGCGGGGGCACAATGAGCAGTTCTTC.

The rearrangement uses TRBV5-1 and TRBJ2-7; 10 bases agree with TRBD2. Trimming took 3 bases from V and 5 from J; bases not matched to a gene: 5. Germline V CDR1 and CDR2: SGHRS, YFSETQ. The CDR3 runs to 14 residues. CDR3 in DNA: TGCGCCAGCAGCTCAGCTAGCGGGAGCAACGAGCAGTACTTC. Protein sequence: CASSSASGSNEQYF.

The J gene is TRBJ2-2, the V gene TRBV9, with D perhaps matching TRBD2 (6 bases). V gave up 7 bases and J gave up 0 bases, with 19 bases separating them. CDR1 is SGDLS and CDR2 is YYNGEE in the germline V gene. The CDR3 contains 17 residues. The CDR3 reads CASARPGERSNTGELFF. Written as DNA, the CDR3 is TGTGCCAGCGCCCGTCCGGGGGAACGCTCGAACACCGGGGAGCTGTTTTTT.

In its sample, this clone was seen once. The V call is TRBV12-5, the J call TRBJ1-2; 9 nucleotides align to TRBD1. There are 15 residues in the CDR3. Germline V gives CDR1 LGHNT, CDR2 FRNRAP. The J segment lost 3 bases and the V segment lost 4 bases, leaving 6 bases of the junction unmatched. As DNA, the CDR3 is TGTGCTAGTGGTTGGGGACAGGGAGCGGACTATGGCTACACCTTC. It encodes CASGWGQGADYGYTF.

The chain is built from TRBV28 and TRBJ1-1; tentatively, D is TRBD1 (6 bases). The V and J ends lost 7 bases and 0 bases respectively, with 27 bases between them. Germline V gene data show CDR1 as MDHEN and CDR2 as SYDVKM. There are 19 residues in the CDR3. Here the CDR3 reads CASNTHTWSDRSLNTEAFF. DNA of the CDR3: TGTGCCAGCAATACCCACACCTGGTCCGACAGGTCCTTGAACACTGAAGCTTTCTTT. The full variable domain, rest sourced from reference TRBV28 and TRBJ1-1, is DVKVTQSSRYLVKRTGEKVFLECVQDMDHENMFWYRQDPGLGLRLIYFSYDVKMKEKGDIPEGYSVSREKKERFSLILESASTNQTSMYLCASNTHTWSDRSLNTEAFFGQGTRLTVV.

V and J are TRBV7-3 and TRBJ2-1; 7 bases line up with TRBD2. The germline V gene has CDR1 SGHTA and CDR2 FQGTGA. V dropped 6 bases and J dropped 9; count of bases not matched to a gene: 14. The CDR3 runs 15 residues. The CDR3 reads CASRLRAGASVEQFF. The CDR3 DNA reads TGTGCCAGCAGGTTGAGGGCGGGAGCTTCAGTTGAGCAGTTCTTC.

V gene TRBV7-2 combines with J gene TRBJ2-3; 14 bases line up with TRBD2. This CDR3 has 16 residues. V dropped 4 bases and J dropped 4; count of bases not matched to a gene: 4. Germline loops: CDR1 SGHTA, CDR2 FQGNSA. In DNA form, the CDR3 reads TGTGCCAGCAGCTCGACGGGACTAGCGGGAGCAGATACGCAGTATTTT. This sequence encodes CASSSTGLAGADTQYF. Combining the CDR3 with reference TRBV7-2 and TRBJ2-3 gives the whole variable domain GAGVSQSPSNKVTEKGKDVELRCDPISGHTALYWYRQSLGQGLEFLIYFQGNSAPDKSGLPSDRFSAERTGGSVSTLTIQRTQQEDSAVYLCASSSTGLAGADTQYFGPGTRLTVL.

This chain uses TRBV19 with TRBJ2-3; D uncertain. This CDR3 spans 13 amino acids. The germline V gene encodes CDR1 LNHDA and CDR2 SQIVND (reference sequence). Trimming took 1 base from V and 4 from J, leaving 6 bases between them. CDR3 loop: CASSIAESDTQYF. CDR3 sequence (DNA): TGTGCCAGTAGTATAGCCGAGTCAGATACGCAGTATTTT.

This sequence joins TRBV28 and TRBJ2-7; a possible D gene is TRBD2 (5 bases). This CDR3 is 15 amino acids long. Germline V lookup: CDR1 MDHEN, CDR2 SYDVKM. The V and J ends lost 5 bases and 4 bases respectively, with 18 bases between them. CDR3 DNA sequence: TGTGCCAGCAGTATATCCGGACTCCAACTATACGAGCAGTACTTC. Translating gives CASSISGLQLYEQYF.

This chain connects TRBV7-8 to TRBJ2-7, with TRBD1 matching 7 bases. The CDR3 runs 14 residues. After removal of 0 bases from V and 3 bases from J, the junction contained 2 bases not matched to a gene. CDR1 SGHVS and CDR2 FQNEAQ come from the germline V gene. The CDR3, as DNA: TGTGCCAGCAGCTTAGCACAGGGGCACTACGAGCAGTACTTC. As protein: CASSLAQGHYEQYF. Filled out from reference TRBV7-8 and TRBJ2-7, the complete variable domain reads GAGVSQSPRYKVAKRGQDVALRCDPISGHVSLFWYQQALGQGPEFLTYFQNEAQLDKSGLPSDRFFAERPEGSVSTLKIQRTQQEDSAVYLCASSLAQGHYEQYFGPGTRLTVT.

The chain has TRBV27 and TRBJ1-2; D perhaps matches TRBD1 (5 bases). The germline V and J ends were trimmed by 7 bases and 3 bases, with 18 bases remaining between them. The CDR3 has 15 amino acids. CDR1 is MNHEY and CDR2 is SMNVEV in the germline V gene (reference sequence). CDR3 residues: CASTARGGWDYGYTF. CDR3 bases: TGTGCCAGCACCGCACGGGGGGGATGGGACTATGGCTACACCTTC.

This chain links TRBV6-5 with TRBJ1-2; D might be TRBD1 (6 bases). Germline values: CDR1 MNHEY, CDR2 SVGAGI. V lost 7 bases and J 6 bases, leaving 15 bases between the germline ends. This CDR3 contains 13 residues. CDR3 coding DNA: TGTGCCAGCATCCAAAGGGGGGGCGATGGCTACACCTTC. Translated: CASIQRGGDGYTF.

The chain has TRBV7-9 and TRBJ2-5; D could derive from TRBD1 or TRBD2 (5 bases each). The CDR3 has 15 amino acids. Germline values: CDR1 SEHNR, CDR2 FQNEAQ (reference sequence). V was cut by 5 bases and J by 5 bases, with 18 bases left in between. CDR3 DNA: TGTGCCAGCAGCCCCGGGGCCGGGGAGTGGGAGACCCAGTACTTC. Its translation: CASSPGAGEWETQYF.

This chain links TRBV5-1 with TRBJ2-5; 7 nucleotides align to TRBD1. CDR1 and CDR2 (germline): SGHRS, YFSETQ. V gave up 0 bases and J gave up 1 base; unmatched junction bases: 6. This CDR3 is 16 amino acids long. This CDR3 reads CASSLAGQAGQETQYF. CDR3 sequence (DNA): TGCGCCAGCAGCTTGGCCGGACAGGCGGGCCAAGAGACCCAGTACTTC.

The chain is built from TRBV5-8 and TRBJ2-7, with D tentatively TRBD1 (5 bases). This CDR3 region has 13 residues. V gave up 1 base and J gave up 2 bases, with 7 bases separating them. CDR1 and CDR2 from the germline V gene are SGHTS and YDEGEE. For the CDR3, the DNA is TGTGCCAGCAGCTTGTTCAGGGCCTACGAGCAGTACTTC. Translated: CASSLFRAYEQYF. Variable domain in full (rest from reference TRBV5-8 and TRBJ2-7): EAGVTQSPTHLIKTRGQQATLRCSPISGHTSVYWYQQALGLGLQFLLWYDEGEERNRGNFPPRFSGRQFPNYSSELNVNALELEDSALYLCASSLFRAYEQYFGPGTRLTVT.

The chain links TRBV4-3 to TRBJ1-1; unclear D gene. Germline CDR1 and CDR2: LGHNA and YSLEER. The CDR3 consists of 17 residues. V was cut by 0 bases and J by 1 base, with 15 bases left in between. CDR3 loop: CASSQEGRATPNTEAFF. CDR3 sequence (DNA): TGCGCCAGCAGCCAAGAAGGCCGGGCCACCCCGAACACTGAAGCTTTCTTT.

This chain links TRBV9 with TRBJ2-7; TRBD2 is a possible D gene (5 bases). The V gene lost 0 bases and the J gene lost 1 base, with 14 bases spanning the gap. Germline V CDR1 and CDR2: SGDLS, YYNGEE. CDR3 length equals 16 residues. CDR3 region: CASSVETTGISYEQYF. For the CDR3, the DNA is TGTGCCAGCAGCGTAGAAACCACGGGGATATCCTACGAGCAGTACTTC.

The gene calls are TRBV5-1 and TRBJ1-1, with unresolved D. CDR3 length equals 12 residues. Per germline, CDR1 SGHRS and CDR2 YFSETQ. Trimming removed 1 base from V and 3 bases from J, with 4 bases in between. CDR3 residues: CASSLKDTEAFF. The CDR3 coding sequence is TGCGCCAGCAGCTTGAAGGACACTGAAGCTTTCTTT. The full variable domain, with the rest looked up from reference TRBV5-1 and TRBJ1-1, is KAGVTQTPRYLIKTRGQQVTLSCSPISGHRSVSWYQQTPGQGLQFLFEYFSETQRNKGNFPGRFSGRQFSNSRSEMNVSTLELGDSALYLCASSLKDTEAFFGQGTRLTVV.

This rearrangement joins TRBV29-1 to TRBJ1-3; 7 positions match TRBD1. Unmatched junction bases numbered 7, after V lost 6 bases and J lost 2 bases. There are 14 residues in the CDR3. Germline CDR1 reads SQVTM; CDR2 reads ANQGSEA. The CDR3 is CSVDTGAAGNTIYF. The DNA for the CDR3 is TGCAGCGTCGATACAGGGGCGGCTGGAAACACCATATATTTT.

Points on this clone: The junction and the germline gene differ at one end; a read error may be behind it. This sequence joins TRBV9 and TRBJ2-7, with 7 positions matching TRBD2. The CDR3 runs 15 residues. Looked up from germline, CDR1 is SGDLS and CDR2 is YYNGEE. The CDR3 reads CASSVSAGPLYELYF. The CDR3, as DNA: TGTGCCAGCAGCGTGTCAGCGGGGCCCTTATACGAGCTGTACTTC.

V and J are TRBV10-2 and TRBJ2-5, with D tentatively TRBD2 (6 bases). CDR1 and CDR2 (germline): WSHSY, SAAADI. This CDR3 has 15 residues. V lost 2 bases and J lost 5, with 15 bases in between. The CDR3 region has the DNA TGCGCCAGCAGTGAGAACGTCTACCTAGCGGAGACCCAGTACTTC. Its protein is CASSENVYLAETQYF.

The CDR3 sequence: CASSSPHQETQYF. CDR3 nucleotide sequence: TGTGCCAGCAGCTCTCCCCATCAAGAGACCCAGTACTTC. This rearrangement joins TRBV5-6 to TRBJ2-5; D is unresolved. Trimming stripped 3 bases from V and 2 bases from J, with 8 bases between. The CDR3 totals 13 residues. Germline CDR1 and CDR2: SGHDT and YYEEEE.

This clone was found once. The chain couples TRBV5-5 to TRBJ2-7; D may match TRBD1 or TRBD2 (6 bases each). The germline V gene has CDR1 SGHKS and CDR2 YYEKEE (reference sequence). V lost 3 bases to trimming and J lost 4 bases, with 20 bases between them. CDR3 size: 16 residues. Here the CDR3 reads CASSWGTRGLAYEQYF. CDR3 bases: TGTGCCAGCAGCTGGGGGACACGGGGACTTGCGTACGAGCAGTACTTC.

The chain is built from TRBV7-9 and TRBJ1-2, with D perhaps matching TRBD1 (5 bases). The V gene lost 1 base and the J gene lost 7 bases, with 13 bases spanning the gap. The CDR3 contains 14 residues. Germline V lookup: CDR1 SEHNR, CDR2 FQNEAQ (reference sequence). The CDR3 region is CASSLEPTGGGYTF. CDR3 bases: TGTGCCAGCAGCTTAGAACCTACCGGGGGTGGCTACACCTTC.

The V call is TRBV30, the J call TRBJ2-3; TRBD2 might be the D (6 bases). The CDR3 is 16 amino acids. The V end was cut by 6 bases, the J end by 2 bases, with 21 bases between. The V gene's germline CDR1 is GTSNPN and CDR2 SVGIG (reference sequence). CDR3 residues: CACDDLSVADTDTQYF. CDR3 nucleotide sequence: TGTGCCTGCGACGACCTGTCTGTAGCGGACACAGATACGCAGTATTTT.

The rearrangement links TRBV5-1 to TRBJ2-7; 9 positions agree with TRBD1. The ends lost 4 bases at V and 2 bases at J; junction bases unmatched: 7. There are 15 residues in the CDR3. CDR1 is SGHRS and CDR2 is YFSETQ in the germline V gene. The CDR3: CASSQWTGEAYEQYF. The DNA for the CDR3 is TGCGCCAGCAGCCAATGGACAGGGGAGGCCTACGAGCAGTACTTC.

This clone appeared once. The genes are TRBV9 and TRBJ2-5; the D gene is possibly TRBD2 (5 bases). This CDR3 is 14 amino acids long. Germline V CDR1 and CDR2: SGDLS, YYNGEE. Trimming cost V 4 bases and J 7 bases, with 17 bases left between them. The CDR3 coding sequence is TGTGCCAGCAGCCCCACCCGGGGAGTCAGGACCCAGTACTTC. Its protein product is CASSPTRGVRTQYF.